This record covers a single T cell receptor (beta chain). Its target is unknown. PCR amplification relied on 60 Vbeta primers (plus 13 Jbeta primers). Produced via immunoSEQ multiplex PCR; TCRdb's table is partial and in-frame only. The sample gives 100,000 to 150,000 clones, around four fifths of which show up once; roughly 2.5% is in the top ten. The germline V and J ends were trimmed by 3 bases and 1 base, with 6 bases remaining between them. Germline assignment: CDR1 GTSNPN and CDR2 SVGIG (reference sequence). The CDR3 has 12 residues. The data derive from a study of cytomegalovirus exposure and HLA in healthy donors. Across the study: An early data release held approximately 85 million unique TCRs from HLA-typed donors. Study findings and constraints: A later analysis revealed that TCR association rates differed between HLA loci, peaking at DRB1 and bottoming out at HLA-C.

The sequenced material came from PBMCs. The gene calls are TRBV30 and TRBJ1-2; D remains ambiguous. This receptor was identified in a boy aged 2 to 10 in good health and CMV-seronegative. CDR3 amino acids: CAWRPSNYGYTF. The CDR3 region has the DNA TGTGCCTGGAGACCTAGTAACTATGGCTACACCTTC.